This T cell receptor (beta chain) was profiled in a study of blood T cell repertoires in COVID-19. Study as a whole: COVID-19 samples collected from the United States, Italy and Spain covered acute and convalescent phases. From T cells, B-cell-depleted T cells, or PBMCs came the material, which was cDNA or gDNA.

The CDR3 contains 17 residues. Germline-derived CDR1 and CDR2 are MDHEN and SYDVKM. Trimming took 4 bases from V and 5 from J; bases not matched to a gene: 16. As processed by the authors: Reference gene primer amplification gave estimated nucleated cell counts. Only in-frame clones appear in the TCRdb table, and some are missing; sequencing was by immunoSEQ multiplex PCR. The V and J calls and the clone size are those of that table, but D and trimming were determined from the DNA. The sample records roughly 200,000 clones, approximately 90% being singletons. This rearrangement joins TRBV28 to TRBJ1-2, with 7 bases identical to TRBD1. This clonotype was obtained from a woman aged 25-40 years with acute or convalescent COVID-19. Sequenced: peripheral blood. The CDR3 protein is CASSSDRVTLLRYGYTF. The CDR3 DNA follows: TGTGCCAGCAGTTCAGACAGGGTAACTCTCCTTAGGTATGGCTACACCTTC.